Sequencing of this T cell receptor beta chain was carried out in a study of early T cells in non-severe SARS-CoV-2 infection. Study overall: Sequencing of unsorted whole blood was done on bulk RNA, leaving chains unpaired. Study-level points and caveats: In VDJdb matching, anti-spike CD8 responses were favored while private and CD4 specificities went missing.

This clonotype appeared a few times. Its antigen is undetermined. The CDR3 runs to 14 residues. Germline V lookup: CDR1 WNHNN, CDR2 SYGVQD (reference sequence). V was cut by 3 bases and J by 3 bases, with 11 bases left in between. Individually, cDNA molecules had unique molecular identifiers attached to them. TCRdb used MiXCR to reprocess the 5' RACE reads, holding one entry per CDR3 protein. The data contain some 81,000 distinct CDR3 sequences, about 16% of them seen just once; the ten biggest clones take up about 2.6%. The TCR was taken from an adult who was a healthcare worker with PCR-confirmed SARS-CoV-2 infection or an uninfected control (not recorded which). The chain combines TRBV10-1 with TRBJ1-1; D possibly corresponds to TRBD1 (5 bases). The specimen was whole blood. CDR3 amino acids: CASSESLGDTEAFF. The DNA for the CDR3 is TGCGCCAGCAGTGAAAGTCTGGGGGACACTGAAGCTTTCTTT.